This passage covers 21 T cell receptor beta chains from one sample sequenced in a study of metastatic and nonmetastatic thyroid tumors. All patients were untreated before thyroid surgery. Using MiXCR, TCRdb re-called clones from the PCR reads. The table shows about 26,000 clones, with about a quarter occurring only once. The sample comprised blood. These TCRs come from a female donor with papillary thyroid cancer or a benign thyroid nodule (not recorded which). Some clones in this sample may be carry-over from other donors' samples.

The V call is TRBV13, the J call TRBJ2-1, with 8 positions matching TRBD2. Germline V CDR1 and CDR2: PRHDT, FYEKMQ (reference sequence). The V segment lost 1 base and the J segment 6 bases; nucleotides outside the gene matches: 2. This CDR3 contains 14 residues. This CDR3 is CASSLVSGGNEQFF. The CDR3 DNA reads TGTGCCAGCAGCTTAGTAAGCGGGGGCAATGAGCAGTTCTTC.

This clone appeared a few times. The CDR3 bases are TGTGCCACCAGTGAAGAGCTCGGCAATGAGCAGTTCTTC. Amino acid sequence: CATSEELGNEQFF. The rearrangement joins TRBV24-1 to TRBJ2-1; D is ambiguous. The CDR3 spans 13 residues. The V end was cut by 4 bases, the J end by 6 bases, with 9 bases between. Germline V gives CDR1 KGHDR, CDR2 SFDVKD.

This clone was recorded many times. The chain links TRBV7-9 to TRBJ2-3, with TRBD2 as a possible D gene (6 bases). The CDR3 has 14 residues. The V and J ends lost 0 bases and 9 bases respectively, with 13 bases between them. CDR1 and CDR2 (germline): SEHNR, FQNEAQ (reference sequence). CDR3: CASSLAGGGATQYF. CDR3 nucleotide sequence: TGTGCCAGCAGCTTAGCGGGAGGAGGGGCGACGCAGTATTTT.

This clone was observed a handful of times. V gene TRBV10-3 combines with J gene TRBJ2-1; D remains ambiguous. CDR3 length: 11 residues. Germline V gene data show CDR1 as ENHRY and CDR2 as SYGVKD. The V and J ends lost 2 bases and 12 bases respectively, with 8 bases between them. The CDR3 DNA is TGTGCCATCAGTGAGCTGTGTGTGCAGTTCTTC. Translated, it gives CAISELCVQFF.

Remarks on this clone: This same CDR3 is encoded by further DNA sequences in the sample. The V call is TRBV10-3, the J call TRBJ2-1; perhaps D is TRBD1 or TRBD2 (5 bases each). Germline assignment: CDR1 ENHRY and CDR2 SYGVKD. Trimming left V 4 bases short and J 6 bases short, with 16 bases between. The CDR3 spans 15 residues. The CDR3 DNA reads TGTGCCATCAGTGTAGGACATGGTGCGGGCAATGAGCAGTTCTTC. This sequence encodes CAISVGHGAGNEQFF.

The CDR3 region is CASSQGGYGAGELFF. DNA of the CDR3: TGTGCCAGCAGCCAAGGAGGGTACGGAGCCGGGGAGCTGTTTTTT. The rearrangement links TRBV14 to TRBJ2-2; D perhaps matches TRBD2 (5 bases). CDR1 is SGHDN and CDR2 is FVKESK in the germline V gene. This CDR3 is built from 15 residues. Trimming pared 1 base from V and 6 bases from J, leaving 12 bases between.

This clone was counted only a few times. This rearrangement joins TRBV6-5 to TRBJ1-2, with a weak D call TRBD1 (6 bases). The germline gives CDR1 MNHEY, CDR2 SVGAGI. Trimming removed 4 bases from V and 3 bases from J, with 12 bases in between. The CDR3 extends over 14 amino acids. The CDR3 reads CASSFGQHYYGYTF. CDR3 DNA: TGTGCCAGCAGTTTCGGACAGCACTACTATGGCTACACCTTC.

The chain combines TRBV6-2 or TRBV6-3 with TRBJ2-3; D possibly corresponds to TRBD1 (5 bases). V lost 0 bases to trimming and J lost 11 bases, with 15 bases between them. The CDR3 runs to 14 residues. In germline, CDR1 is MNHEY, CDR2 SVGEGT. In nucleotides, the CDR3 is TGTGCCAGCAGTTACTCGACATCCACAGGTAAGCAGTATTTT. Protein sequence: CASSYSTSTGKQYF.

V gene TRBV7-8 combines with J gene TRBJ2-3; perhaps D is TRBD1 or TRBD2 (5 bases each). The V gene lost 5 bases and the J gene lost 5 bases, with 17 bases spanning the gap. Germline V gene data show CDR1 as SGHVS and CDR2 as FQNEAQ. The CDR3 extends over 15 amino acids. CDR3 sequence: CASSRGAAGLDTQYF. The CDR3 DNA reads as TGTGCCAGCAGCCGGGGAGCGGCAGGGCTAGATACGCAGTATTTT.

Note on this clone: This clone may be a read error of a much larger clone one base away. The chain recombines TRBV5-1 with TRBJ2-4; 7 positions match TRBD2. CDR3 length: 16 residues. Germline V gives CDR1 SGHRS, CDR2 YFSETQ. CDR3 protein: CASSLAGGGAKNIRYF. In nucleotides, the CDR3 is TGCGCCAGCAGCTTGGCCGGCGGGGGAGCCAAAAACATTCGGTACTTC.

By share of the sample, this clone is medium-sized. The chain combines TRBV19 with TRBJ1-1; TRBD1 matches at 7 bases. From germline, CDR1 is LNHDA and CDR2 SQIVND (reference sequence). CDR3 length: 16 amino acids. V was pared by 3 bases and J by 0 bases, with 7 bases of the junction left unmatched. The CDR3 spells CASSMNQGGLNTEAFF. The CDR3 DNA reads as TGTGCCAGTAGTATGAACCAGGGGGGTCTGAACACTGAAGCTTTCTTT.

Relative to its sample, this clone is medium-sized. This chain links TRBV2 with TRBJ2-7, with no clear D. This CDR3 region has 13 residues. V lost 1 base and J lost 1, with 5 bases in between. The germline V gene encodes CDR1 SNHLY and CDR2 FYNNEI. The CDR3: CASSEVGSYEQYV. The CDR3 nucleotides are TGTGCCAGCAGTGAAGTCGGGTCCTACGAGCAGTACGTC.

This clone was picked up many times. The genes are TRBV20-1 and TRBJ2-1; TRBD2 matches 10 bases. J was trimmed by 2 bases and V by 6 bases; bases with no gene match: 7. The CDR3 runs 15 residues. Germline assignment: CDR1 DFQATT and CDR2 SNEGSKA (reference sequence). The CDR3 spells CSADSSGRAYNEQFF. DNA for the CDR3: TGCAGTGCCGATTCAAGCGGGAGGGCCTACAATGAGCAGTTCTTC.

This clone was observed a few times. This sequence joins TRBV10-1 and TRBJ2-1; D may correspond to TRBD1 or TRBD2 (5 bases each). The CDR3 is 15 amino acids. Trimming took 5 bases from V and 7 from J, leaving 18 bases between them. The germline gives CDR1 WNHNN, CDR2 SYGVQD (reference sequence). CDR3 DNA sequence: TGCGCCAGCAGTTGGGGGATCGGGATCATTAATGAGCAGTTCTTC. This sequence encodes CASSWGIGIINEQFF.

This clone was observed a single time. V usage is TRBV30 and J usage is TRBJ2-7; D is possibly TRBD2 (6 bases). Per germline, CDR1 GTSNPN and CDR2 SVGIG (reference sequence). Trimming removed 0 bases from V and 4 bases from J, with 7 bases in between. CDR3 length equals 12 residues. CDR3: CAWSVRGYEQYF. The CDR3 region has the DNA TGTGCCTGGAGTGTACGGGGGTACGAGCAGTACTTC. The full variable domain, in which reference TRBV30 and TRBJ2-7 provide the parts outside the CDR3, is SQTIHQWPATLVQPVGSPLSLECTVEGTSNPNLYWYRQAAGRGLQLLFYSVGIGQISSEVPQNLSASRPQDRQFILSSKKLLLSDSGFYLCAWSVRGYEQYFGPGTRLTVT.

Remarks on this clone: A junction end diverges from the germline sequence, so it may reflect a read error. The genes are TRBV4-1 and TRBJ2-2, with D perhaps TRBD2 (5 bases). This CDR3 spans 14 amino acids. CDR1 and CDR2 from the germline V gene are MGHRA and YSYEKL. CDR3 coding DNA: TGCGCCAGCATCCAAGAGGGCGGTACCGGGGAGCTGTTTTTT. Encoded protein: CASIQEGGTGELFF.

This clone came up a few times. The V and J genes are TRBV4-1 and TRBJ1-4; D unclear. The V end was cut by 0 bases, the J end by 8 bases, with 16 bases between. The germline V gene encodes CDR1 MGHRA and CDR2 YSYEKL. The CDR3 covers 16 residues. CDR3 nucleotide sequence: TGCGCCAGCAGCCAAGATGTCCTGCGGCCGGGGGAAAAACTGTTTTTT. This gives the protein CASSQDVLRPGEKLFF.

V usage is TRBV13 and J usage is TRBJ2-2; D remains unclear. V was trimmed by 11 bases and J by 4 bases, leaving 2 bases between them. The CDR3 loop spans 9 amino acids. Germline V CDR1 and CDR2: PRHDT, FYEKMQ (reference sequence). DNA of the CDR3: TGTGCCTGCACCGGGGAGCTGTTTTTT. Amino acids: CACTGELFF.

The sample holds one count of this clone. This rearrangement joins TRBV3-1 to TRBJ2-1, with 8 bases lining up with TRBD2. The CDR3 is 15 residues long. V dropped 2 bases and J dropped 4; count of bases not matched to a gene: 4. Germline lookup yields CDR1 LGHDT and CDR2 YNNKEL (reference sequence). This CDR3 reads CASSQSGSRYNEQFF. CDR3 sequence (DNA): TGTGCCAGCAGCCAAAGCGGGAGCAGGTACAATGAGCAGTTCTTC.

This clone has just a few counts. The chain has TRBV24-1 and TRBJ1-5, with 8 bases identical to TRBD1. Per germline, CDR1 KGHDR and CDR2 SFDVKD. The V gene end was trimmed by 10 bases and the J gene end by 6 bases; junction bases not matched to a gene: 10. This CDR3 is built from 14 residues. This CDR3 is CATEDRAGGQPQHF. CDR3 coding DNA: TGTGCCACAGAGGACAGGGCCGGCGGTCAGCCCCAGCATTTT.

This clone appeared many times. The CDR3 bases are TGTGCCAGCAGCCTGGGTCTTCACACAGATACGCAGTATTTT. This translates into CASSLGLHTDTQYF. This chain uses TRBV11-3 with TRBJ2-3, with no clear D. The ends were cut back, 5 bases at V and 2 bases at J, with 11 bases in the middle. The CDR3 is 14 residues long. Germline assignment: CDR1 SGHNT and CDR2 YENEEA. Filled out from reference TRBV11-3 and TRBJ2-3, the complete variable domain reads EAGVVQSPRYKIIEKKQPVAFWCNPISGHNTLYWYLQNLGQGPELLIRYENEEAVDDSQLPKDRFSAERLKGVDSTLKIQPAELGDSAVYLCASSLGLHTDTQYFGPGTRLTVL.